This entry concerns a single T cell receptor (beta chain). The method was immunoSEQ multiplex PCR; TCRdb's version includes in-frame clones alone and lacks a portion of them. The sample records 90,000 to 120,000 clones, approximately 84% being singletons. These data come from a study of blood T cell repertoires in COVID-19. In the study overall: PBMCs, B-cell-depleted T cells, or T cells provided the cDNA or gDNA that made up the material.

CDR1 and CDR2 from the germline V gene are LGHDT and YNNKEL (reference sequence). The CDR3 is 15 amino acids. Trimming left V 3 bases short and J 6 bases short, with 16 bases between. The sequenced sample was peripheral blood. The clonotype originates from a human donor in a cohort sampled during active COVID-19. J is TRBJ2-3 and V is TRBV3-1 (or the pseudogene TRBV3-2); maybe TRBD2 (7 bases). The CDR3: CASSHRAGAEDTQYF. CDR3 sequence (DNA): TGTGCCAGCAGCCATCGGGCGGGGGCCGAGGATACGCAGTATTTT.